One sample yielded the 12 T cell receptor beta chains listed below, sequenced in a study of shared clonotypes between healthy human individuals. Naive CD8 cells lacked CD45RO, underwent positive selection for CCR7 and left out terminally differentiated effector memory CD45RA+ cells. The assay was immunoSEQ multiplex PCR, and TCRdb's table has in-frame clones only and misses some. The data contain some 2 million clones, approximately 94% of them seen just once; the ten biggest clones take up roughly 1.2%. Sequencing input: naive CD8+ T cells sorted from blood. These TCRs come from a man aged 18 to 35 in good health.

Concerning this clone itself: This clone may be a read error of a much larger clone one base away. The chain is built from TRBV7-8 and TRBJ2-7; D gene ambiguous. V was shortened by 1 base and J by 3 bases, with 4 bases between the two germline ends. CDR1 is SGHVS, CDR2 FQNEAQ, per germline. CDR3 length equals 12 residues. The CDR3, as DNA: TGTGCCAGCAGCTTAGGGTTCTACGAGCAGTACTTC. Protein: CASSLGFYEQYF.

This clone was recorded a few times. V gene TRBV19 combines with J gene TRBJ2-7; the D gene is possibly TRBD1 (5 bases). V lost 5 bases to trimming and J lost 3 bases, with 11 bases between them. This CDR3 is 13 amino acids long. Germline lookup yields CDR1 LNHDA and CDR2 SQIVND (reference sequence). CDR3 DNA: TGTGCCAGTAGTCCTGGGGCGGACTACGAGCAGTACTTC. It yields the protein CASSPGADYEQYF.

The V and J genes are TRBV18 and TRBJ2-7, with TRBD1 identical over 11 bases. V trimming: 3 bases; J trimming: 4 bases; junction bases outside the gene matches: 8. CDR1 is KGHSH and CDR2 is LQKENI in the germline V gene. CDR3 length equals 16 residues. The CDR3 loop reads CASSPGTGQGAYEQYF. CDR3 nucleotide sequence: TGTGCCAGCTCACCCGGAACTGGACAGGGGGCATACGAGCAGTACTTC.

The chain is built from TRBV27 and TRBJ2-3; a weak D match, TRBD2 (5 bases). The CDR3 has 15 amino acids. CDR1 is MNHEY and CDR2 is SMNVEV in the germline V gene (reference sequence). V lost 3 bases and J 0 bases, leaving 10 bases between the germline ends. CDR3 coding DNA: TGTGCCAGCAGTTTGACGGGATCTAGCACAGATACGCAGTATTTT. This codes for CASSLTGSSTDTQYF.

With respect to this clone: Other DNA sequences within the sample encode an identical CDR3. The rearrangement uses TRBV6-5 and TRBJ2-7; D is unresolved. This CDR3 contains 15 residues. CDR1 is MNHEY, CDR2 SVGAGI, per germline. The V end lost 2 bases, the J end lost 3 bases, and 14 bases lay between the germline ends. CDR3 DNA sequence: TGTGCCAGCAGTTACGACCTTTCGGGTGACTACGAGCAGTACTTC. Translating it yields CASSYDLSGDYEQYF.

The V gene is TRBV4-1, the J gene TRBJ2-2, with D tentatively TRBD2 (6 bases). CDR3 size: 17 residues. The germline V gene encodes CDR1 MGHRA and CDR2 YSYEKL. V lost 2 bases and J lost 1, with 14 bases in between. The CDR3 sequence: CASSQPYGGVNTGELFF. The CDR3 nucleotides read TGCGCCAGCAGCCAACCTTATGGCGGGGTGAACACCGGGGAGCTGTTTTTT.

This clone appeared a single time. V and J are TRBV7-9 and TRBJ1-5; the D gene is possibly TRBD1 (5 bases). This CDR3 comprises 15 residues. The V end lost 5 bases, the J end lost 0 bases, and 11 bases lay between the germline ends. Germline CDR1 SEHNR, CDR2 FQNEAQ (reference sequence). Here the CDR3 DNA reads TGTGCCAGCAGCCCGGGGGGGTATAGCAATCAGCCCCAGCATTTT. Its protein product is CASSPGGYSNQPQHF.

With respect to this clone: The same CDR3 arises from other DNA sequences in this sample as well. This sequence joins TRBV6-5 and TRBJ2-7; D may be TRBD1 (6 bases). CDR1 is MNHEY and CDR2 is SVGAGI in the germline V gene. This CDR3 contains 13 residues. V dropped 4 bases and J dropped 2 bases, with 9 bases sitting between them. CDR3 nucleotide sequence: TGTGCCAGCAGTTCTGGGGGCACCTACGAGCAGTACTTC. Translating it yields CASSSGGTYEQYF.

In this sample, this clone turned up a few times. The genes are TRBV6-6 and TRBJ1-6, with 7 bases matching TRBD1. Unmatched junction bases numbered 2, after V lost 2 bases and J lost 4 bases. From germline, CDR1 is MNHNY and CDR2 SVGAGI (reference sequence). The CDR3 is 15 residues long. The CDR3: CASSYMGQYNSPLHF. CDR3 DNA: TGTGCCAGCAGTTACATGGGACAGTATAATTCACCCCTCCACTTT.

The chain employs TRBV6-4 and TRBJ2-1; TRBD2 agrees at 8 bases. Germline CDR1 and CDR2: MRHNA and SNTAGT. V was clipped by 3 bases and J by 4 bases; unmatched bases: 5. CDR3 size: 15 residues. The CDR3 here is CASSEASGRYNEQFF. The CDR3 coding sequence is TGTGCCAGCAGTGAGGCTAGCGGGCGATACAATGAGCAGTTCTTC.

This chain connects TRBV9 to TRBJ1-2; the match to TRBD1 covers 7 bases. CDR1 SGDLS and CDR2 YYNGEE come from the germline V gene. V dropped 4 bases and J dropped 8; count of bases not matched to a gene: 17. This CDR3 is built from 16 residues. CDR3 residues: CASSIRTDRAERGYTF. The DNA of the CDR3 is TGTGCCAGCAGCATCCGAACTGACAGGGCCGAGAGAGGCTACACCTTC.

V is TRBV5-6 and J is TRBJ2-2; TRBD2 matches 8 bases. Germline V gene sequence: CDR1 SGHDT, CDR2 YYEEEE. V lost 4 bases, J lost 4 bases, and 9 bases stayed unmatched. CDR3 length: 16 amino acids. DNA of the CDR3: TGTGCCAGCAGCCAAAGGACTAGCTTCGGCACCGGGGAGCTGTTTTTT. It specifies CASSQRTSFGTGELFF.